A single sample is the source of the 25 T cell receptor beta chains below, sequenced in a study of T cells in tuberculosis. Sequencing used immunoSEQ multiplex PCR; TCRdb keeps in-frame clones, though not all of them. The sample lists around 38,000 clones; roughly 96% were seen once. Input material: PBMCs. All receptors derive from a donor aged 10-29 years with latent tuberculosis or without tuberculosis infection.

The rearrangement uses TRBV15 and TRBJ2-1; 7 nucleotides line up with TRBD2. The CDR3 has 19 amino acids. Trimming took 1 base from V and 6 from J; bases not matched to a gene: 18. CDR1 is LNHNV, CDR2 YYDKDF, per germline (reference sequence). CDR3 DNA: TGTGCCACCAGCAGAGGCCCGGGTTACGACTTTGGCGGGGGCAATGAGCAGTTCTTC. Residues: CATSRGPGYDFGGGNEQFF.

The V and J genes are TRBV2 and TRBJ1-4; tentative D call: TRBD1 (5 bases). The CDR3 length is 15 residues. The V gene lost 5 bases and the J gene lost 5 bases, with 15 bases spanning the gap. Per germline, CDR1 SNHLY and CDR2 FYNNEI. CDR3 bases: TGTGCCAGCAGTTTTCCAGGGTCTTGGAATGAAAAACTGTTTTTT. Translating it yields CASSFPGSWNEKLFF.

The chain carries TRBV6-5 and TRBJ1-1; no firm D call. Deletions cut 2 bases from V and 0 bases from J, with 7 bases between. The CDR3 has 14 amino acids. Germline-derived CDR1 and CDR2 are MNHEY and SVGAGI. The CDR3 region has the DNA TGTGCCAGCAGTTACGACCGGGTGAACACTGAAGCTTTCTTT. Encoded protein: CASSYDRVNTEAFF.

CDR3 DNA: TGTGCCAGCAGTGGGACAGGGGGCACAGATACGCAGTATTTT. Amino acid sequence: CASSGTGGTDTQYF. V gene TRBV5-6 combines with J gene TRBJ2-3, with TRBD1 matching over 10 bases. The CDR3 loop spans 14 amino acids. CDR1 and CDR2 from the germline V gene are SGHDT and YYEEEE. V gave up 5 bases and J gave up 1 base; unmatched junction bases: 1.

The rearrangement joins TRBV6-5 to TRBJ1-1, with a tentative D call TRBD1 (5 bases). Germline-derived CDR1 and CDR2 are MNHEY and SVGAGI. V was shortened by 6 bases and J by 7 bases, with 12 bases between the two germline ends. CDR3 length: 12 amino acids. The CDR3 DNA is TGTGCCAGCAGACGCACGGGGGGTGAAGCTTTCTTT. Protein product: CASRRTGGEAFF.

The chain uses TRBV6-6 and TRBJ2-1, with 10 bases identical to TRBD2. The ends lost 0 bases at V and 6 bases at J; junction bases unmatched: 5. The CDR3 extends over 16 amino acids. The germline CDR1 and CDR2 sequences are MNHNY and SVGAGI (reference sequence). The CDR3 DNA reads as TGTGCCAGCAGTTACTCTTCTAGCGGGGGCTTCAATGAGCAGTTCTTC. Amino acids: CASSYSSSGGFNEQFF.

The gene calls are TRBV7-6 and TRBJ2-2; 9 bases fit TRBD2. Germline lookup yields CDR1 SGHVS and CDR2 FNYEAQ. The CDR3 length is 17 residues. The trim removed 1 base at V and 0 bases at J, leaving 3 bases unmatched. The CDR3 DNA is TGTGCCAGCAGCTTAGTAGCGGGGGAATCGAACACCGGGGAGCTGTTTTTT. This codes for CASSLVAGESNTGELFF.

The rearrangement uses TRBV5-6 and TRBJ2-3; D is unresolved. The CDR3 extends over 16 amino acids. The germline V and J ends were trimmed by 1 base and 0 bases, with 12 bases remaining between them. Germline assignment: CDR1 SGHDT and CDR2 YYEEEE. CDR3 amino acids: CASSLSSLASTDTQYF. Here the CDR3 DNA reads TGTGCCAGCAGCTTGTCAAGTTTGGCTAGCACAGATACGCAGTATTTT.

This clone has just one count. The gene calls are TRBV2 and TRBJ2-3, with D uncertain. The CDR3 spans 17 residues. Trimming took off 1 base at V and 0 bases at J, with 14 bases between the two ends. Germline V lookup: CDR1 SNHLY, CDR2 FYNNEI. The CDR3 loop is CASSEVSPFLSTDTQYF. In DNA form, the CDR3 reads TGTGCCAGCAGTGAAGTGAGTCCATTCCTTAGCACAGATACGCAGTATTTT.

The V gene is TRBV2, the J gene TRBJ1-1; 7 nucleotides match TRBD1. The V gene end was trimmed by 4 bases and the J gene end by 6 bases; junction bases not matched to a gene: 8. This CDR3 is 14 amino acids long. Germline V gene data show CDR1 as SNHLY and CDR2 as FYNNEI. The CDR3 DNA is TGTGCCAGCAGTGTCCTTCAGGGGGTGGCTGAAGCTTTCTTT. This codes for CASSVLQGVAEAFF.

The J gene is TRBJ2-3, the V gene TRBV19; a weak D match, TRBD1 (5 bases). The ends were cut back, 3 bases at V and 0 bases at J, with 13 bases in the middle. Per the germline V gene, CDR1 is LNHDA and CDR2 is SQIVND (reference sequence). The CDR3 runs 16 residues. CDR3: CASSIYARASTDTQYF. The CDR3 DNA reads TGTGCCAGTAGTATTTACGCCAGGGCAAGCACAGATACGCAGTATTTT.

The rearrangement joins TRBV2 to TRBJ1-1; 9 positions match TRBD1. Trimming removed 5 bases from V and 4 bases from J; junction bases left unmatched: 5. CDR1 and CDR2 (germline): SNHLY, FYNNEI. The CDR3 is 14 residues long. CDR3 loop: CASSNTGGFTEAFF. CDR3 nucleotides: TGTGCCAGCAGTAACACAGGGGGCTTCACTGAAGCTTTCTTT.

The chain joins TRBV10-3 to TRBJ1-3, with 11 bases matching TRBD1. V lost 3 bases, J lost 1 base, and 8 bases stayed unmatched. This CDR3 region has 18 residues. Germline lookup yields CDR1 ENHRY and CDR2 SYGVKD. The CDR3 region has the DNA TGTGCCATCAGTGAACCGGACAGGGGGCGGAATTCTGGAAACACCATATATTTT. Translation gives CAISEPDRGRNSGNTIYF.

This clone was found a few times. V gene TRBV11-2 combines with J gene TRBJ1-2; 8 bases agree with TRBD1. V shed 5 bases, J shed 5 bases, and the junction held 7 bases outside the gene matches. This CDR3 contains 14 residues. Germline V lookup: CDR1 SGHAT, CDR2 FQNNGV. The CDR3 spells CASSNGQGPYGYTF. The DNA for the CDR3 is TGTGCCAGCAGCAACGGACAGGGTCCTTATGGCTACACCTTC.

The chain is built from TRBV29-1 and TRBJ2-2; D unclear. V lost 5 bases to trimming and J lost 5 bases, with 15 bases between them. This CDR3 is 14 amino acids long. Germline assignment: CDR1 SQVTM and CDR2 ANQGSEA. The CDR3 reads CSVRLGHSTGELFF. In DNA form, the CDR3 reads TGCAGCGTTCGCCTGGGCCATTCGACCGGGGAGCTGTTTTTT.

The chain employs TRBV6-1 and TRBJ1-6; 7 bases line up with TRBD1. Germline V gene lookup returns CDR1 MNHNS and CDR2 SASEGT. CDR3 length: 14 residues. Trimming at V came to 4 bases and at J to 7 bases, leaving 4 bases not matched to a gene. CDR3 nucleotides: TGTGCCAGCAGTGTGTTGGGACAGAATTCACCCCTCCACTTT. As protein: CASSVLGQNSPLHF.

This chain connects TRBV27 to TRBJ2-3; possible D gene TRBD1, 6 bases. CDR1 and CDR2 from the germline V gene are MNHEY and SMNVEV (reference sequence). The CDR3 runs 14 residues. The germline V and J ends were trimmed by 7 bases and 0 bases, with 11 bases remaining between them. The DNA for the CDR3 is TGTGCCAGCAAAGGACAGCTAAGCACAGATACGCAGTATTTT. Its translation is CASKGQLSTDTQYF.

This CDR3 reads CAWSAGTGVAYEQYF. The CDR3 DNA follows: TGTGCCTGGAGTGCCGGGACAGGGGTGGCCTACGAGCAGTACTTC. The chain has TRBV30 and TRBJ2-7; TRBD1 aligns across 10 bases. The ends lost 1 base at V and 2 bases at J; junction bases unmatched: 5. CDR1 and CDR2 from the germline V gene are GTSNPN and SVGIG (reference sequence). The CDR3 totals 15 residues.

The chain uses TRBV5-1 and TRBJ1-1; 8 bases map to TRBD1. The CDR3 runs 16 residues. After removal of 7 bases from V and 4 bases from J, the junction contained 15 bases not matched to a gene. The germline V gene encodes CDR1 SGHRS and CDR2 YFSETQ. CDR3 nucleotides: TGCGCCAGCCGTGTAGGGCAGGGGGCGCAGGGCACTGAAGCTTTCTTT. Translation: CASRVGQGAQGTEAFF.

The chain uses TRBV27 and TRBJ2-1; 9 bases are a match to TRBD2. The CDR3 runs to 16 residues. J was trimmed by 8 bases and V by 6 bases; bases with no gene match: 14. CDR1 is MNHEY and CDR2 is SMNVEV in the germline V gene (reference sequence). Here the CDR3 DNA reads TGTGCCAGCAGCTCTAATCTAGCGGGGTATACATATGAGCAGTTCTTC. It translates to CASSSNLAGYTYEQFF.

This rearrangement joins TRBV27 to TRBJ1-1; TRBD1 aligns across 11 bases. CDR1 and CDR2 from the germline V gene are MNHEY and SMNVEV (reference sequence). The CDR3 runs 14 residues. J was trimmed by 4 bases and V by 6 bases; bases with no gene match: 4. CDR3 protein: CASSTGTGGTEAFF. CDR3 DNA sequence: TGTGCCAGCAGCACCGGGACAGGGGGCACTGAAGCTTTCTTT.

The chain carries TRBV6-5 and TRBJ2-7; D is unresolved. The germline V gene encodes CDR1 MNHEY and CDR2 SVGAGI. V lost 2 bases, J lost 6 bases, and 5 bases lay in between. The CDR3 runs to 11 residues. The CDR3 reads CASSYLGEQYF. Here the CDR3 DNA reads TGTGCCAGCAGTTACCTAGGCGAGCAGTACTTC.

In this sample, this clone turned up once. The chain couples TRBV4-1 to TRBJ1-3, with D possibly matching TRBD1 (5 bases). CDR3 length: 18 amino acids. Per germline, CDR1 MGHRA and CDR2 YSYEKL. Deletions cut 2 bases from V and 0 bases from J, with 17 bases between. The CDR3 nucleotides read TGCGCCAGCAGCCAATTCCCTAGGGGCCCAACCTCTGGAAACACCATATATTTT. It specifies CASSQFPRGPTSGNTIYF.

This chain uses TRBV25-1 with TRBJ1-5; D uncertain. CDR3 length equals 14 residues. Trimming left V 6 bases short and J 3 bases short, with 12 bases between. CDR1 and CDR2 (germline): MGHDK, SYGVNS. The CDR3 nucleotides read TGTGCCAGCAGCGCGGGCCAGGACAATCAGCCCCAGCATTTT. It encodes CASSAGQDNQPQHF.

The rearrangement uses TRBV27 and TRBJ1-5, with D unclear. Trimming took 0 bases from V and 4 from J, leaving 7 bases between them. Germline V gives CDR1 MNHEY, CDR2 SMNVEV (reference sequence). The CDR3 runs 14 residues. CDR3 sequence reads: CASSLSTRNQPQHF. CDR3 DNA: TGTGCCAGCAGTTTATCAACCAGAAATCAGCCCCAGCATTTT.